This entry lists 7 T cell receptor beta chains sequenced from one sample in a study of blood T cell repertoires in COVID-19. Sequenced by immunoSEQ multiplex PCR; TCRdb stores in-frame clones only, minus some. In the table there are hundreds of thousands of clones, under 90% of which are singletons. Material: PBMCs or T cells enriched from blood (not recorded which). The receptor source for this set is a man aged 30 to 39 with acute COVID-19.

The chain's CDR3 is CATSSGTGLTEQFF. The CDR3 bases are TGTGCCACCAGCTCCGGGACAGGTCTGACTGAGCAGTTCTTC. The rearrangement links TRBV24-1 to TRBJ2-1; 8 nucleotides match TRBD1. The germline V gene encodes CDR1 KGHDR and CDR2 SFDVKD. The J segment lost 9 bases and the V segment lost 7 bases, leaving 10 bases of the junction unmatched. CDR3 length: 14 residues.

The chain links TRBV6-5 to TRBJ2-5; D perhaps matches TRBD1 (6 bases). The V and J ends lost 6 bases and 2 bases respectively, with 16 bases between them. CDR3 length equals 15 residues. The germline V gene has CDR1 MNHEY and CDR2 SVGAGI. CDR3 region: CASRRPGQPQETQYF. The CDR3 DNA sequence: TGTGCCAGCAGACGACCAGGACAGCCACAAGAGACCCAGTACTTC.

The genes are TRBV18 and TRBJ1-6, with a possible D match to TRBD1 (5 bases). Trimming left V 5 bases short and J 6 bases short, with 11 bases between. Germline V gene sequence: CDR1 KGHSH, CDR2 LQKENI. CDR3 size: 14 residues. The CDR3 spells CASSEQGRNSPLHF. The CDR3 region has the DNA TGTGCCAGCTCAGAGCAGGGCCGTAATTCACCCCTCCACTTT. The full variable domain, in which reference TRBV18 and TRBJ1-6 provide the parts outside the CDR3, is NAGVMQNPRHLVRRRGQEARLRCSPMKGHSHVYWYRQLPEEGLKFMVYLQKENIIDESGMPKERFSAEFPKEGPSILRIQQVVRGDSAAYFCASSEQGRNSPLHFGNGTRLTVT.

This clone was found a few times. This chain connects TRBV24-1 to TRBJ1-2; possible D gene TRBD1, 5 bases. In germline, CDR1 is KGHDR, CDR2 SFDVKD. The CDR3 extends over 13 amino acids. The ends were cut back, 4 bases at V and 8 bases at J, with 13 bases in the middle. As DNA, the CDR3 is TGTGCCACCAGTGACCAGGGAGGGGACGGCTACACCTTC. Translating gives CATSDQGGDGYTF.

The chain carries TRBV9 and TRBJ1-2; D remains unclear. Between the trimmed V and J ends, which lost 3 bases and 5 bases, there was a span of 14 bases. The CDR3 is 14 residues long. Germline loops: CDR1 SGDLS, CDR2 YYNGEE. CDR3 sequence: CASSEILGGYGYTF. CDR3 coding DNA: TGTGCCAGCAGCGAGATCCTGGGCGGGTATGGCTACACCTTC.

The chain links TRBV2 to TRBJ1-4; the D gene is possibly TRBD1 (6 bases). Trimming took 8 bases from V and 8 from J, leaving 18 bases between them. From germline, CDR1 is SNHLY and CDR2 FYNNEI. This CDR3 region has 14 residues. The CDR3 DNA is TGTGCCAGCGAACCGGGACAATTCAGCGAAAAACTGTTTTTT. It yields the protein CASEPGQFSEKLFF.

The V gene is TRBV2, the J gene TRBJ2-3; 8 positions match TRBD2. After removal of 3 bases from V and 1 base from J, the junction contained 3 bases not matched to a gene. Germline values: CDR1 SNHLY, CDR2 FYNNEI. This CDR3 is 15 amino acids long. CDR3 sequence reads: CASSEAGLGTDTQYF. The DNA of the CDR3 is TGTGCCAGCAGTGAGGCGGGACTAGGCACAGATACGCAGTATTTT.